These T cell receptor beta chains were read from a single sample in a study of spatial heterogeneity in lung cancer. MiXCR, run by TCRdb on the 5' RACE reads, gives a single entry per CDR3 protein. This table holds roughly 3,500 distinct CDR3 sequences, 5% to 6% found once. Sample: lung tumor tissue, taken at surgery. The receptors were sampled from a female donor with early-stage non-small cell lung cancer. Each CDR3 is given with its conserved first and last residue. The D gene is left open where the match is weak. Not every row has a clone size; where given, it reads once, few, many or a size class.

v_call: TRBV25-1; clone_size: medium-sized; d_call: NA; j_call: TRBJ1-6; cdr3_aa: CASSEYSFWSLHF; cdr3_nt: TGTGCCAGCAGTGAATACTCCTTTTGGAGCCTCCACTTT
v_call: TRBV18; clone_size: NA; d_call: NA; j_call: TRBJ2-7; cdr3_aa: CASSSDYEQYF; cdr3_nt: TGTGCCAGCTCATCAGACTACGAGCAGTACTTC
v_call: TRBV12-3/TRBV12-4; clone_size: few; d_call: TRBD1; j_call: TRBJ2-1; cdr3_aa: CASRPRTGGDEQFF; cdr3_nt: TGTGCCAGCAGACCGAGGACAGGAGGCGATGAGCAGTTCTTC
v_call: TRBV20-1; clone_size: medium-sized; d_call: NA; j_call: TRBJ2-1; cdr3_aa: CSARDPATVSYNEQFF; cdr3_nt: TGCAGTGCTAGAGATCCGGCTACGGTCTCCTACAATGAGCAGTTCTTC
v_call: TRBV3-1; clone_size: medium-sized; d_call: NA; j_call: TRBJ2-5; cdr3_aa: CASSLNYNNRETQYF; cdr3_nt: TGTGCCAGCAGCCTAAACTATAACAACCGGGAGACCCAGTACTTC
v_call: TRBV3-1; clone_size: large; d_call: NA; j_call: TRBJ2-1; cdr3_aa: CASSQGYNEQFF; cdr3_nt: TGTGCCAGCAGCCAGGGATACAATGAGCAGTTCTTC
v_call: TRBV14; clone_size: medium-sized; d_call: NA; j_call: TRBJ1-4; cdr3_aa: CASSQGGTNNEKLFF; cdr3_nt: TGTGCCAGCAGCCAAGGGGGGACAAATAATGAAAAACTGTTTTTT
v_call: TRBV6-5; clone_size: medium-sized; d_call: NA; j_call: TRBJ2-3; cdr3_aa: CASSPRAVRTDTQYF; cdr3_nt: TGTGCCAGCAGCCCTCGAGCGGTTAGGACAGATACGCAGTATTTT
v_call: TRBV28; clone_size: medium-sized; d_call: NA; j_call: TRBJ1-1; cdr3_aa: CASRAEGENTEAFF; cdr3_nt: TGTGCCAGCAGGGCCGAAGGAGAGAACACTGAAGCTTTCTTT
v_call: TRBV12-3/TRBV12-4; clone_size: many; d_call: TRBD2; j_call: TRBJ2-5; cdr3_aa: CASSSAGVGGDQYF; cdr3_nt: TGTGCCAGCAGTTCAGCGGGAGTGGGGGGTGACCAGTACTTC
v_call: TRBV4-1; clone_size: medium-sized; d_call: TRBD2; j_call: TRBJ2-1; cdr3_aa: CASSPPGTSGVNEQFF; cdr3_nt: TGCGCCAGCAGCCCCCCTGGGACTAGCGGGGTCAATGAGCAGTTCTTC
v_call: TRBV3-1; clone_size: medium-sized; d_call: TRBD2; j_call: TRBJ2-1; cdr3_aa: CASSQLILAGVPNEQFF; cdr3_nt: TGTGCCAGCAGCCAACTGATCCTAGCGGGAGTACCCAATGAGCAGTTCTTC
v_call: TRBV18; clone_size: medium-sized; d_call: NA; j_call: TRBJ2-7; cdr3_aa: CASSPGQRYEQYF; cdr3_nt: TGTGCCAGCTCACCAGGACAGAGGTACGAGCAGTACTTC
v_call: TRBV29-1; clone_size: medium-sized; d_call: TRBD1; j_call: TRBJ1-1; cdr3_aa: CSVRGPTEAFF; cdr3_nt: TGCAGCGTCAGGGGGCCCACTGAAGCTTTCTTT
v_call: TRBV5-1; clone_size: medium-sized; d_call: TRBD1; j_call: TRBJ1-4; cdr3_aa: CASRPGQANEKLFF; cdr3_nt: TGCGCCAGCAGGCCGGGACAGGCTAATGAAAAACTGTTTTTT
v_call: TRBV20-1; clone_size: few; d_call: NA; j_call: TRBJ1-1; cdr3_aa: CSAPRPYNTEAFF; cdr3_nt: TGCAGTGCTCCGAGGCCGTACAACACTGAAGCTTTCTTT
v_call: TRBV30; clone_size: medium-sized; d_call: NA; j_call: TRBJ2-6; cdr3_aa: CAWSSSGANVLTF; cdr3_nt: TGTGCCTGGAGTAGCTCTGGGGCCAACGTCCTGACTTTC
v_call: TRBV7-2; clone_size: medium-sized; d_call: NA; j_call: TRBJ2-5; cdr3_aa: CASSLGGPRRETQYF; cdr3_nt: TGTGCCAGCAGCTTAGGAGGCCCCCGCCGGGAGACCCAGTACTTC
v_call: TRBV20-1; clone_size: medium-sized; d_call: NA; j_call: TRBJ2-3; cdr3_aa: CSARDRAVTQYF; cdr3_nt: TGCAGTGCTAGAGATCGGGCTGTTACGCAGTATTTT
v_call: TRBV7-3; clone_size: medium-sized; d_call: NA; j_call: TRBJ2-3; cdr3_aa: CASSRLAGGPDRDTQYF; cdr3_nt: TGTGCCAGCAGCCGGTTGGCGGGCGGCCCAGACAGGGATACGCAGTATTTT
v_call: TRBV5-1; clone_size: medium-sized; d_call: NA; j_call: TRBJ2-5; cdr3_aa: CASSLKSGAGETQYF; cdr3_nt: TGCGCCAGCAGCTTAAAGTCGGGGGCAGGGGAGACCCAGTACTTC
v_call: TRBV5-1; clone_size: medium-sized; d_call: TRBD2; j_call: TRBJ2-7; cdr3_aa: CASSLLAGAKNEQYF; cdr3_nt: TGCGCCAGCAGCTTACTAGCGGGAGCGAAGAACGAGCAGTACTTC
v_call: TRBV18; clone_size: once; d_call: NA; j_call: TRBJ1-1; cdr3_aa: CASSLAGRNTEAFF; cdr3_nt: TGTGCCAGCTCACTAGCAGGGAGGAACACTGAAGCTTTCTTT
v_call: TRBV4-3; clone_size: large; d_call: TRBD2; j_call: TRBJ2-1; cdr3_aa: CASSQARLAFDEQFF; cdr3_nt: TGCGCCAGCAGCCAAGCGAGACTAGCGTTCGATGAGCAGTTCTTC
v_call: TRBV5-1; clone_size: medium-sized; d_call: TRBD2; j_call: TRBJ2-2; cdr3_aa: CASSPREGRTNTGELFF; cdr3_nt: TGCGCCAGCAGCCCGAGGGAGGGGCGGACAAACACCGGGGAGCTGTTTTTT
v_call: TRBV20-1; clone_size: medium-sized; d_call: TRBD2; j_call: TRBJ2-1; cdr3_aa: CSANDREGGNYNEQFF; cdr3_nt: TGCAGTGCCAACGACCGGGAGGGGGGAAACTACAATGAGCAGTTCTTC
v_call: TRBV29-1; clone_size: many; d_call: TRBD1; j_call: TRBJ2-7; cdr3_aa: CSGRQGARQYF; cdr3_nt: TGCAGCGGCCGACAGGGGGCGAGGCAGTACTTC
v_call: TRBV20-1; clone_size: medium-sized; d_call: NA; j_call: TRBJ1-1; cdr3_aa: CSPFWQGRTEAFF; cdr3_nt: TGCAGTCCTTTTTGGCAGGGAAGAACTGAAGCTTTCTTT
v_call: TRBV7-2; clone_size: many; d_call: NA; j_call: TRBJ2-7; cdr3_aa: CASSFRDTTYEQYF; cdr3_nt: TGTGCCAGCAGCTTTAGGGACACTACCTACGAGCAGTACTTC
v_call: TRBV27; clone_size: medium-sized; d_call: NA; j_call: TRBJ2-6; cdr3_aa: CASRSSGANVLTF; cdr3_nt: TGTGCCAGCAGGAGCTCTGGGGCCAACGTCCTGACTTTC
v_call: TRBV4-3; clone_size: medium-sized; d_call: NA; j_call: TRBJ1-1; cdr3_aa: CASSQGTRGNTEAFF; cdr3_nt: TGCGCCAGCAGCCAAGGGACGCGGGGTAACACTGAAGCTTTCTTT
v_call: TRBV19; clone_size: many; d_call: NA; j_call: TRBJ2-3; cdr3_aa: CASARVGGTATDTQYF; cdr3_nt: TGTGCCTCCGCGAGAGTGGGCGGGACAGCCACAGATACGCAGTATTTT
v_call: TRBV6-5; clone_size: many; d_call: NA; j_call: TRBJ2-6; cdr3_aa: CASSGQFSGANVLTF; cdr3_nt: TGTGCCAGCAGTGGACAGTTCTCTGGGGCCAACGTCCTGACTTTC
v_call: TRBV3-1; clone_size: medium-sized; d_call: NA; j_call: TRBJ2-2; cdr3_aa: CASSRRGGGTGELFF; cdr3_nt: TGTGCCAGCAGCCGCCGGGGAGGCGGGACCGGGGAGCTGTTTTTT
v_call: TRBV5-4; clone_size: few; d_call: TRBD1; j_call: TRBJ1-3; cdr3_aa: CASTGGGSGNTIYF; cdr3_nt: TGTGCCAGCACAGGGGGCGGCTCTGGAAACACCATATATTTT
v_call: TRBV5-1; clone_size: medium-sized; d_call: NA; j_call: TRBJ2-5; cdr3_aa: CASSLAGQAQETQYF; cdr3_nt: TGCGCCAGCAGCTTGGCTGGCCAGGCCCAAGAGACCCAGTACTTC
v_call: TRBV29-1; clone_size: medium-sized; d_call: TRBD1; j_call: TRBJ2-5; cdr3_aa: CSASTGQETQYF; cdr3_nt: TGCAGCGCCTCGACAGGGCAAGAGACCCAGTACTTC
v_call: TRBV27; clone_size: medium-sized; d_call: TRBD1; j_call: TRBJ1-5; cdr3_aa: CASSQTGGSNQPQHF; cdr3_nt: TGTGCCAGCAGCCAGACAGGGGGGAGCAATCAGCCCCAGCATTTT
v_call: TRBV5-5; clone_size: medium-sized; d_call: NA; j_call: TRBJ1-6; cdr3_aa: CASSFHDNSPLHF; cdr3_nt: TGTGCCAGCAGCTTTCACGACAATTCACCCCTCCACTTT